Following are 4 T cell receptor beta chains from one sample sequenced in a study of cytomegalovirus exposure and HLA in healthy donors. The PCR contained 60 Vbeta and 13 Jbeta primers. Using immunoSEQ multiplex PCR, the repertoire was profiled, and TCRdb retains in-frame clones only, with some absent. The sample has 130,000 or so clones; nearly 80% are singletons. Sample: PBMCs. Source of these receptors: a male donor in good health and CMV-seronegative.

The chain joins TRBV6-1 to TRBJ1-2, with a possible D match to TRBD1 (6 bases). The CDR3 consists of 17 residues. V lost 1 base and J 4 bases, leaving 19 bases between the germline ends. Germline CDR1 is MNHNS and CDR2 is SASEGT. This chain's CDR3 is CASSEGTRGRVGYGYTF. CDR3 DNA sequence: TGTGCCAGCAGTGAAGGAACCAGGGGCAGGGTGGGCTATGGCTACACCTTC.

The rearrangement links TRBV5-1 to TRBJ2-5; tentatively, D is TRBD2 (7 bases). This CDR3 contains 16 residues. From germline, CDR1 is SGHRS and CDR2 YFSETQ. V gave up 4 bases and J gave up 2 bases, with 18 bases separating them. In DNA, the CDR3 is TGCGCCAGCAGCCCGTTGGCGGGGGCCTCGCAAGAGACCCAGTACTTC. Translation gives CASSPLAGASQETQYF.

In its sample, this clone was seen once. The chain joins TRBV12-5 to TRBJ1-5; 8 bases fit TRBD1. CDR1 LGHNT and CDR2 FRNRAP come from the germline V gene. V shed 2 bases and J 0 bases; nucleotides not matched to a gene: 21. The CDR3 consists of 22 residues. Written as DNA, the CDR3 is TGTGCTAGTGGTTTGAACTTTGGTGACAGGGGCTCCCAAGGATATAGCAATCAGCCCCAGCATTTT. Protein sequence: CASGLNFGDRGSQGYSNQPQHF.

This CDR3 is CASSLDRGYEQYF. The CDR3 DNA is TGTGCCAGCAGTTTGGACAGGGGGTACGAGCAGTACTTC. This chain links TRBV27 with TRBJ2-7, with 10 nucleotides matching TRBD1. Germline lookup yields CDR1 MNHEY and CDR2 SMNVEV (reference sequence). The CDR3 extends over 13 amino acids. With V trimmed by 3 bases and J by 4 bases, 0 bases remained unmatched.